This is a list of T cell receptor beta chains from one sample in a study of regulatory T cells in long-lasting Graves disease. Using its own MiXCR run on the multiplex PCR reads, TCRdb lists one record per CDR3 protein. The data show around 460,000 distinct CDR3 sequences, 12% to 15% seen once. These records were also assigned to another study, of T cells in Graves' hyperthyroidism and ophthalmopathy.

The sequencing here drew on peripheral blood mononuclear cells (PBMCs), taken at new diagnosis, from a patient treated with antithyroid drugs. The receptors come from a woman aged 50 to 60 with Graves disease. The CDR3 runs from the conserved cysteine through the conserved F or W. A D gene is named only where the DNA matches it firmly. Some rows have no size entry. The others give once, few or many, or a class for an expanded clone.

>.|TRBJ2-5|TRBV20-1|few
CSARKGEETQYF
TGCAGTGCTAGAAAGGGGGAAGAGACCCAGTACTTC
>.|TRBJ2-1|TRBV20-1|many
CSAASRGYNEQFF
TGCAGTGCCGCGTCGAGGGGCTACAATGAGCAGTTCTTC
>.|TRBJ2-7|TRBV6-5|many
CASSLGSGEAYAYEQYF
TGTGCCAGCAGTTTGGGATCAGGGGAGGCCTACGCCTACGAGCAGTACTTC
>.|TRBJ2-7|TRBV27|many
CASSPQGGVGYEQYF
TGTGCCAGCAGTCCCCAGGGGGGAGTAGGGTACGAGCAGTACTTC
>.|TRBJ1-2|TRBV4-1|.
CASSHAQVQGYGYTF
TGCGCCAGCAGCCATGCACAGGTCCAAGGCTATGGCTACACCTTC
>.|TRBJ1-5|TRBV28|many
CASSRTQGVQPQHF
TGTGCCAGCAGTAGGACTCAGGGCGTCCAGCCCCAGCATTTT
>TRBD2|TRBJ2-3|TRBV10-2|few
CASSESASGSTDTQYF
TGCGCCAGCAGTGAGTCGGCTAGCGGGAGTACAGATACGCAGTATTTT
>TRBD1|TRBJ1-3|TRBV27|many
CASILGTDSGNTIYF
TGTGCCAGCATCCTCGGGACAGACTCTGGAAACACCATATATTTT
>.|TRBJ2-3|TRBV20-1|.
CSVRGDTTQYF
TGCAGTGTTAGAGGGGACACAACGCAGTATTTT
>.|TRBJ2-1|TRBV12-3/TRBV12-4|.
CASSLALGGYNEQFF
TGTGCCAGCAGTTTAGCGCTAGGGGGGTACAATGAGCAGTTCTTC
>.|TRBJ2-2|TRBV6-2/TRBV6-3|many
CASRQLTTNTGELFF
TGTGCCAGCAGGCAGTTGACGACAAACACCGGGGAGCTGTTTTTT
>.|TRBJ2-1|TRBV5-1|.
CASSLALVRRSSYNEQFF
TGCGCCAGCAGCTTGGCCCTTGTGCGGAGAAGCTCCTACAATGAGCAGTTCTTC
>.|TRBJ2-7|TRBV5-1|.
CASSRGGQHNSYEQYF
TGCGCCAGCAGCCGCGGGGGACAGCACAACTCCTACGAGCAGTACTTC
>.|TRBJ1-3|TRBV7-2|many
CASSSYRSNTIYF
TGTGCCAGCAGCTCCTACCGTTCAAACACCATATATTTT
>.|TRBJ2-3|TRBV28|many
CASSPQPGRGDTQYF
TGTGCCAGCAGTCCGCAACCCGGGAGAGGAGATACGCAGTATTTT
>TRBD1|TRBJ2-6|TRBV5-1|many
CASSLLDRGSRGGANVLTF
TGCGCCAGCAGCCTCCTGGACAGGGGCAGTAGGGGAGGGGCCAACGTCCTGACTTTC
>TRBD2|TRBJ2-7|TRBV11-2|many
CASSLGSSGSYEQYF
TGTGCCAGCAGCTTAGGCAGTAGCGGGTCCTACGAGCAGTACTTC
>.|TRBJ1-1|TRBV29-1|many
CSVEGVPDSWNTEAFF
TGCAGCGTTGAAGGGGTTCCGGACTCTTGGAACACTGAAGCTTTCTTT
>TRBD2|TRBJ2-3|TRBV2|many
CASRDPGLATDTQYF
TGTGCCAGCAGGGATCCGGGACTAGCAACAGATACGCAGTATTTT
>TRBD1|TRBJ2-7|TRBV7-2|few
CASSRGQANSYEQYF
TGTGCCAGCAGCCGAGGACAGGCAAACTCCTACGAGCAGTACTTC
>.|TRBJ2-1|TRBV3-1|many
CASSQDRSSYNEQFF
TGTGCCAGCAGCCAAGATAGGAGCTCCTACAATGAGCAGTTCTTC
>.|TRBJ2-3|TRBV9|.
CASSLESWVSTDTQYF
TGTGCCAGCAGCCTGGAGAGTTGGGTGAGCACAGATACGCAGTATTTT
>.|TRBJ2-5|TRBV29-1|many
CSAVGGVAETQYF
TGCAGCGCCGTGGGCGGGGTGGCAGAGACCCAGTACTTC
>.|TRBJ2-1|TRBV24-1|many
CATSDTIRGGSYNEQFF
TGTGCCACCAGTGACACCATCAGGGGAGGGTCCTACAATGAGCAGTTCTTC
>.|TRBJ2-7|TRBV5-6|.
CASSLGDVYEQYF
TGTGCCAGCAGCCTTGGGGACGTCTACGAGCAGTACTTC
>TRBD2|TRBJ2-1|TRBV30|.
CAWSLLAGEFDEQFF
TGTGCCTGGAGCCTATTAGCGGGAGAGTTCGATGAGCAGTTCTTC
>.|TRBJ1-1|TRBV4-1|few
CASSQDKGTLNTEAFF
TGCGCCAGCAGCCAAGATAAAGGGACATTGAACACTGAAGCTTTCTTT
>.|TRBJ2-7|TRBV2|few
CASTHPRAEQYF
TGTGCCAGCACCCACCCCAGGGCCGAGCAGTACTTC
>.|TRBJ2-3|TRBV7-2|many
CASSLVFVGTQYF
TGTGCCAGCAGCTTAGTTTTCGTGGGTACGCAGTATTTT
>.|TRBJ2-5|TRBV28|few
CASSLSLRAQETQYF
TGTGCCAGCAGTTTATCGTTGAGGGCCCAAGAGACCCAGTACTTC
>.|TRBJ2-1|TRBV11-2|many
CASNEQFF
TGTGCCAGCAATGAGCAGTTCTTC
>.|TRBJ1-2|TRBV6-5|few
CASSYELTGSNGYTF
TGTGCCAGCAGTTACGAACTTACAGGGTCTAACGGCTACACCTTC
>.|TRBJ1-6|TRBV3-1|many
CASSLGQDANSPLHF
TGTGCCAGCAGCCTGGGACAAGACGCTAATTCACCCCTCCACTTT
>.|TRBJ2-3|TRBV12-3/TRBV12-4|many
CASSSLNNAGDTQYF
TGTGCCAGCAGTAGCCTAAATAACGCGGGGGATACGCAGTATTTT
>TRBD2|TRBJ2-7|TRBV6-2/TRBV6-3|few
CASSNLTSGKSYEQYF
TGTGCCAGCAGCAACCTAACTAGCGGCAAATCCTACGAGCAGTACTTC
>.|TRBJ1-2|TRBV2|many
CASSERQGGYGYTF
TGTGCCAGCAGTGAACGGCAGGGTGGCTATGGCTACACCTTC
>TRBD2|TRBJ2-2|TRBV5-1|few
CASSLIGLAEANAGELFF
TGCGCCAGCAGCTTAATAGGGCTAGCGGAGGCGAACGCCGGGGAGCTGTTTTTT
>.|TRBJ2-1|TRBV5-1|many
CASSLDRGNRGQFF
TGCGCCAGCAGCTTGGATCGCGGGAATCGAGGGCAGTTCTTC
>TRBD2|TRBJ2-2|TRBV20-1|.
CSANGPLAGDTGELFF
TGCAGTGCTAACGGGCCGCTAGCGGGGGACACCGGGGAGCTGTTTTTT
>.|TRBJ2-1|TRBV7-9|many
CASSFDGPYNEQFF
TGTGCCAGCAGCTTTGATGGGCCGTACAATGAGCAGTTCTTC
>.|TRBJ1-2|TRBV6-2/TRBV6-3|few
CASSVDRNYGYTF
TGTGCCAGCAGTGTTGACAGAAACTATGGCTACACCTTC
>.|TRBJ2-1|TRBV29-1|.
CSTLDNEQFF
TGCAGCACCCTAGATAATGAGCAGTTCTTC
>.|TRBJ2-1|TRBV11-2|many
CASSLGRRSSYNEQFF
TGTGCCAGCAGCTTAGGCCGGAGGAGCTCCTACAATGAGCAGTTCTTC
>TRBD2|TRBJ2-3|TRBV29-1|many
CSVEEGLAGRMDTQYF
TGCAGCGTTGAAGAGGGGTTAGCGGGAAGGATGGATACGCAGTATTTT
>TRBD1|TRBJ2-7|TRBV5-1|.
CASSAWTGIPYEQYF
TGCGCCAGCAGCGCCTGGACAGGGATTCCCTACGAGCAGTACTTC
>.|TRBJ2-5|TRBV28|.
CASNPRSQETQYF
TGTGCCAGCAACCCTAGGAGCCAAGAGACCCAGTACTTC
>.|TRBJ2-7|TRBV4-1|few
CASSRGRMAYEQYF
TGCGCCAGCAGCCGCGGACGGATGGCCTACGAGCAGTACTTC
>TRBD2|TRBJ2-3|TRBV19|few
CASSPLPSGSTDTQYF
TGTGCCAGTAGTCCTCTACCTAGCGGGAGTACAGATACGCAGTATTTT
>TRBD2|TRBJ2-1|TRBV19|.
CASSPFRREGEQFF
TGTGCCAGTAGTCCCTTCCGGCGGGAGGGTGAGCAGTTCTTC
>TRBD2|TRBJ2-3|TRBV28|many
CASSFLSGGPAADTQYF
TGTGCCAGCAGTTTCTTGTCGGGAGGGCCGGCCGCAGATACGCAGTATTTT
>.|TRBJ1-1|TRBV20-1|many
CSAPTPYTNTEAFF
TGCAGTGCTCCTACGCCTTATACCAACACTGAAGCTTTCTTT
>.|TRBJ1-2|TRBV5-4|few
CASSWEGLDYGYTF
TGTGCCAGCAGCTGGGAGGGTTTGGACTATGGCTACACCTTC
>.|TRBJ1-5|TRBV10-3|.
CAISSAGDRPHF
TGTGCCATCAGTTCGGCGGGCGACAGGCCTCATTTT